The clone carrying this T cell receptor (beta chain) turned up a few times. TCRdb re-called the RT-PCR reads through MiXCR, storing one row per CDR3 protein. Among 650,000 or so distinct CDR3 sequences listed, 12% to 15% were seen once. Trimming removed 8 bases from V and 2 bases from J, with 13 bases in between. CDR3 size: 13 residues. Per germline, CDR1 SEHNR and CDR2 FQNEAQ (reference sequence). The sample comes from a study of response to subunit inactivated influenza vaccine. The receptor was isolated from a man aged 45-60 years who received an inactivated influenza vaccine. The starting material was PBMCs from blood, obtained roughly 15 days before vaccination. The V gene is TRBV7-9, the J gene TRBJ2-7; no clear D gene. CDR3 loop: CASAHSGPYEQYF. In DNA, the CDR3 is TGTGCCAGCGCCCACTCCGGGCCCTACGAGCAGTACTTC.